Listed below are T cell receptor beta chains from one sample, sequenced in a study of blood T cell repertoires in COVID-19. Sequencing used immunoSEQ multiplex PCR; TCRdb keeps in-frame clones, though not all of them. Found here are 200,000 to 300,000 clones, approximately 86% of them singletons; the top ten hold almost 2%. Sequencing used peripheral blood. The source is a man aged 25-40 years with active or convalescent COVID-19. Both conserved end residues are part of each CDR3. The D gene is left open where the match is weak. Part of the rows lack a size; the others show once, few, many or a class for expanded clones.

clone size: NA
D gene: NA
J gene: TRBJ2-7
V gene: TRBV4-1
CDR3 DNA: TGCGCCAGCAGCCCTATTCAGGGTTCCTACGAGCAGTACTTC
CDR3 protein: CASSPIQGSYEQYF

clone size: NA
D gene: NA
J gene: TRBJ1-1
V gene: TRBV6-6
CDR3 DNA: TGTGCCAGCAGCCGGGGACAATCTGAAGCTTTCTTT
CDR3 protein: CASSRGQSEAFF

clone size: NA
D gene: TRBD1
J gene: TRBJ1-6
V gene: TRBV6-5
CDR3 DNA: TGTGCCAGCAGTTCCCATGGACAGGGGAATTCACCCCTCCACTTT
CDR3 protein: CASSSHGQGNSPLHF

clone size: NA
D gene: TRBD2
J gene: TRBJ2-3
V gene: TRBV7-2
CDR3 DNA: TGTGCCAGCAGCCAGGCGGGGGGGCGCTTCTATTTT
CDR3 protein: CASSQAGGRFYF

clone size: NA
D gene: NA
J gene: TRBJ2-1
V gene: TRBV7-8
CDR3 DNA: TGTGCCAGCAGCCCCACCCGAGGCGGCCACTCTAAAACCTCCTACAATGAGCAGTTCTTC
CDR3 protein: CASSPTRGGHSKTSYNEQFF

clone size: NA
D gene: TRBD1
J gene: TRBJ1-1
V gene: TRBV4-3
CDR3 DNA: TGCGCCAGCAGCCAAGAATCGACAGGGGGAGTCACTGAAGCTTTCTTT
CDR3 protein: CASSQESTGGVTEAFF

clone size: NA
D gene: NA
J gene: TRBJ2-7
V gene: TRBV5-1
CDR3 DNA: TGCGCCAGCAGCTTGGACGGGGGGCTAATCCCCTACGAGCAGTACTTC
CDR3 protein: CASSLDGGLIPYEQYF

clone size: NA
D gene: NA
J gene: TRBJ2-1
V gene: TRBV3-1/TRBV3-2
CDR3 DNA: TGTGCCAGCAGCCGGGCGGGGAGCTACAATGAGCAGTTCTTC
CDR3 protein: CASSRAGSYNEQFF

clone size: NA
D gene: NA
J gene: TRBJ1-3
V gene: TRBV30
CDR3 DNA: TGTGCCTGGAGTGCCTCGCGGACAGGAAACACCATATATTTT
CDR3 protein: CAWSASRTGNTIYF

clone size: many
D gene: NA
J gene: TRBJ2-5
V gene: TRBV16
CDR3 DNA: TGTGCCAGCAGCCCCGCAGTGGAGACCCAGTACTTC
CDR3 protein: CASSPAVETQYF

clone size: NA
D gene: TRBD2
J gene: TRBJ2-4
V gene: TRBV7-2
CDR3 DNA: TGTGCCAGCAGCACCGCGGGGGGATCTCGAGCCAAAAACATTCAGTACTTC
CDR3 protein: CASSTAGGSRAKNIQYF

clone size: NA
D gene: TRBD1
J gene: TRBJ1-1
V gene: TRBV30
CDR3 DNA: TGTGCCTGGAGCAACGGACAGGGTGACACTGAAGCTTTCTTT
CDR3 protein: CAWSNGQGDTEAFF

clone size: few
D gene: NA
J gene: TRBJ2-7
V gene: TRBV5-1
CDR3 DNA: TGCGCCAGCAGCTTGGGACAGTACTACGAGCAGTACTTC
CDR3 protein: CASSLGQYYEQYF

clone size: NA
D gene: TRBD1
J gene: TRBJ1-1
V gene: TRBV5-6
CDR3 DNA: TGTGCCAGCAGCTGGGGGACAGGGCCGAACAACGCTGAAGCTTTCTTT
CDR3 protein: CASSWGTGPNNAEAFF

clone size: once
D gene: TRBD2
J gene: TRBJ2-1
V gene: TRBV3-1/TRBV3-2
CDR3 DNA: TGTGCCAGCAGCCAACCAATACTAGCGGGGGGTTACAATGAGCAGTTCTTC
CDR3 protein: CASSQPILAGGYNEQFF

clone size: NA
D gene: TRBD1
J gene: TRBJ2-3
V gene: TRBV2
CDR3 DNA: TGTGCCAGCAGTGGGGACAGGGGGCTGTCGGATACGCAGTATTTT
CDR3 protein: CASSGDRGLSDTQYF

clone size: once
D gene: NA
J gene: TRBJ1-3
V gene: TRBV19
CDR3 DNA: TGTGCCAGTATGTCCGTTGCGGGTGGAAACACCATATATTTT
CDR3 protein: CASMSVAGGNTIYF

clone size: few
D gene: TRBD1
J gene: TRBJ2-2
V gene: TRBV7-8
CDR3 DNA: TGTGCCAGCAGACAAACGACAGGGGACGGGGAGCTGTTTTTT
CDR3 protein: CASRQTTGDGELFF

clone size: few
D gene: TRBD1
J gene: TRBJ2-2
V gene: TRBV5-4
CDR3 DNA: TGTGCCAGCAGCCACGGAGGGGGACAGGGAGTAGGCGGGGAGCTGTTTTTT
CDR3 protein: CASSHGGGQGVGGELFF

clone size: NA
D gene: TRBD1
J gene: TRBJ2-7
V gene: TRBV6-5
CDR3 DNA: TGTGCCAGCAGACCGGGACAGGGCTCCTACGAGCAGTACTTC
CDR3 protein: CASRPGQGSYEQYF

clone size: once
D gene: TRBD2
J gene: TRBJ2-7
V gene: TRBV7-8
CDR3 DNA: TGTGCCAGCAGCTTAGCCCGGACTAGCGGGGGCTACGAGCAGTACTTC
CDR3 protein: CASSLARTSGGYEQYF

clone size: NA
D gene: NA
J gene: TRBJ2-3
V gene: TRBV10-3
CDR3 DNA: TGTGCCATCAGTGAGCTTGTCCTCAGCACAGATACGCAGTATTTT
CDR3 protein: CAISELVLSTDTQYF

clone size: NA
D gene: TRBD1
J gene: TRBJ1-2
V gene: TRBV7-2
CDR3 DNA: TGTGCCAGCAGCCAGGGGGGCAGGGGGCATGGCTACACCTTC
CDR3 protein: CASSQGGRGHGYTF

clone size: NA
D gene: NA
J gene: TRBJ1-6
V gene: TRBV5-4
CDR3 DNA: TGTGCCAGCAGCTGGGAGCGCTCCTATAATTCACCCCTCCACTTT
CDR3 protein: CASSWERSYNSPLHF

clone size: NA
D gene: TRBD1
J gene: TRBJ2-7
V gene: TRBV6-2/TRBV6-3
CDR3 DNA: TGTGCCAGCAGCAAAGAGACAGGGGTTTTAGTCGAGCAGTACTTC
CDR3 protein: CASSKETGVLVEQYF

clone size: NA
D gene: TRBD2
J gene: TRBJ2-6
V gene: TRBV4-3
CDR3 DNA: TGCGCCAGCAGCCAAATAGCGGGGGGATTTAGCTCTGGGGCCAACGTCCTGACTTTC
CDR3 protein: CASSQIAGGFSSGANVLTF

clone size: NA
D gene: TRBD2
J gene: TRBJ2-3
V gene: TRBV11-2
CDR3 DNA: TGTGCCAGCAGCTTAGGAACGGGGGGAAGCACAGATACGCAGTATTTT
CDR3 protein: CASSLGTGGSTDTQYF

clone size: NA
D gene: TRBD1
J gene: TRBJ1-2
V gene: TRBV2
CDR3 DNA: TGTGCCAGCAGTGAAGCGGGGACAGTAACTAACTATGGCTACACCTTC
CDR3 protein: CASSEAGTVTNYGYTF

clone size: NA
D gene: NA
J gene: TRBJ2-3
V gene: TRBV19
CDR3 DNA: TGTGCCAGTAGCGAACTACGGGGCACAGATACGCAGTATTTT
CDR3 protein: CASSELRGTDTQYF

clone size: NA
D gene: NA
J gene: TRBJ1-4
V gene: TRBV19
CDR3 DNA: TGTGCCAGTAAACAGTCCGTGGGCAGTGAAAAACTGTTTTTT
CDR3 protein: CASKQSVGSEKLFF

clone size: NA
D gene: TRBD1
J gene: TRBJ2-3
V gene: TRBV11-2
CDR3 DNA: TGTGCCAGCAGCTTCGGACAAGGGGGCTCAAGCACAGATACGCAGTATTTT
CDR3 protein: CASSFGQGGSSTDTQYF

clone size: NA
D gene: NA
J gene: TRBJ1-1
V gene: TRBV7-9
CDR3 DNA: TGTGCCAGCGGATCCTCAGGGTACGCTGAAGCTTTCTTT
CDR3 protein: CASGSSGYAEAFF

clone size: NA
D gene: TRBD1
J gene: TRBJ1-6
V gene: TRBV7-6
CDR3 DNA: TGTGCCAGCAGCTTATATGTTGGGACAGGTGGTAATTCACCCCTCCACTTT
CDR3 protein: CASSLYVGTGGNSPLHF

clone size: NA
D gene: NA
J gene: TRBJ1-1
V gene: TRBV6-5
CDR3 DNA: TGTGCCAGCACTCCGTTCTCATCCGGGGACACTGAAGCTTTCTTT
CDR3 protein: CASTPFSSGDTEAFF

clone size: NA
D gene: NA
J gene: TRBJ2-3
V gene: TRBV5-1
CDR3 DNA: TGCGCCAGCAGCTTTAACGGGGGGCAAAGCACAGATACGCAGTATTTT
CDR3 protein: CASSFNGGQSTDTQYF

clone size: once
D gene: NA
J gene: TRBJ1-1
V gene: TRBV19
CDR3 DNA: TGTGCCAGTAGTACAACGGGGAACACTGAAGCTTTCTTT
CDR3 protein: CASSTTGNTEAFF

clone size: NA
D gene: NA
J gene: TRBJ1-2
V gene: TRBV7-6
CDR3 DNA: TGTGCCAGCAGCTTAGAGGGAGGTATGAGAATTCGGGGGACCCGGTATGGCTACACCTTC
CDR3 protein: CASSLEGGMRIRGTRYGYTF

clone size: once
D gene: NA
J gene: TRBJ1-1
V gene: TRBV7-2
CDR3 DNA: TGTGCCAGCAGCTTTCTCCCCCGGAACACTGAAGCTTTCTTT
CDR3 protein: CASSFLPRNTEAFF

clone size: NA
D gene: NA
J gene: TRBJ2-7
V gene: TRBV9
CDR3 DNA: TGTGCCAGCAGCGAAGAAGGCCTTCTTAGCCCCAACGAGCAGTACTTC
CDR3 protein: CASSEEGLLSPNEQYF

clone size: NA
D gene: TRBD2
J gene: TRBJ2-1
V gene: TRBV27
CDR3 DNA: TGTGCCAGCAGCCTAGCGGCTTACACCCAGCAGTTCTTC
CDR3 protein: CASSLAAYTQQFF

clone size: NA
D gene: TRBD1
J gene: TRBJ1-1
V gene: TRBV5-6
CDR3 DNA: TGTGCCAGCAGCTGGGGACAGACAATGAACACTGAAGCTTTCTTT
CDR3 protein: CASSWGQTMNTEAFF

clone size: NA
D gene: TRBD1
J gene: TRBJ1-3
V gene: TRBV19
CDR3 DNA: TGTGCCTCCTCCGGGACAGCATCTCCAAACACCATATATTTT
CDR3 protein: CASSGTASPNTIYF

clone size: NA
D gene: NA
J gene: TRBJ1-1
V gene: TRBV6-2/TRBV6-3
CDR3 DNA: TGTGCCAGCAGTCCGAGGACTGAAGCTTTCTTT
CDR3 protein: CASSPRTEAFF